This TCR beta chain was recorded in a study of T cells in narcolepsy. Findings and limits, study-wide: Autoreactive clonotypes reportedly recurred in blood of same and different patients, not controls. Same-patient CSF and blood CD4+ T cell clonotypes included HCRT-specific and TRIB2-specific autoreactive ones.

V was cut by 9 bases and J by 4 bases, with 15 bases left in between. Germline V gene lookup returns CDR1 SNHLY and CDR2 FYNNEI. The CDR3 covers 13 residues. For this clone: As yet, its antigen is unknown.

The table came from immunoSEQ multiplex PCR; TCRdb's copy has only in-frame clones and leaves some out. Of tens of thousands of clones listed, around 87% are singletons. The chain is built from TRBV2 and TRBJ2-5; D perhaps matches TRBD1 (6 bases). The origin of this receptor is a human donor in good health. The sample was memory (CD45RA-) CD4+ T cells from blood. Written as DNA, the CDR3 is TGTGCCAGTGCGAGGGACAAAAGAGAGACCCAGTACTTC. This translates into CASARDKRETQYF.